One sample yielded the 27 T cell receptor beta chains listed below, sequenced in a study of CD8+CD57+ T cells in acquired aplastic anemia. The template used for profiling TCR beta VDJ and CDR3 was genomic DNA. MiXCR, run by TCRdb on the reads, gives a single entry per CDR3 protein. Here the sample spans hundreds of thousands of distinct CDR3 sequences, under 80% being singletons. Sequencing was carried out using sorted CD4+, CD8+, or CD8+CD57+ T cells (not recorded which) from PBMCs. Receptors originate from a human donor in good health, serving as a control.

This sequence joins TRBV10-1 and TRBJ2-1, with D perhaps TRBD1 or TRBD2 (6 bases each). The J call is in doubt because the DNA end fits TRBJ2-7 better. This CDR3 is 13 amino acids long. Germline CDR1 is WNHNN and CDR2 is SYGVQD (reference sequence). The CDR3 loop is CGFRGAGSNEQYF. In DNA, the CDR3 is TGCGGTTTTAGGGGGGCAGGGTCCAACGAGCAGTACTTC.

V is TRBV11-3 and J is TRBJ2-7; 8 bases are a match to TRBD2. Germline assignment: CDR1 SGHNT and CDR2 YENEEA. The CDR3 totals 13 residues. V gave up 7 bases and J gave up 4 bases; unmatched junction bases: 6. The CDR3 protein is CASIPGRGYEQYF. CDR3 coding DNA: TGTGCCAGCATCCCCGGGAGGGGGTACGAGCAGTACTTC.

Concerning this clonotype: An end of the junction differs from the germline gene, which may be a read error. The chain has TRBV14 and TRBJ1-6, with a possible D match to TRBD1 (6 bases). The CDR3 length is 13 residues. The germline V gene has CDR1 SGHDN and CDR2 FVKESK. CDR3 sequence (DNA): TGTGCCAGCAGCTCCTACAGGGACTCCTACGACCAGTTT. This encodes CASSSYRDSYDQF.

About this clonotype itself: Because the CDR3 is missing its conserved closing phenylalanine or tryptophan, this is likely a read error. The rearrangement joins TRBV15 to TRBJ2-3; D not resolved. Germline V gene lookup returns CDR1 LNHNV and CDR2 YYDKDF (reference sequence). The CDR3 is 13 amino acids. The CDR3 nucleotides are TGTACCACCAGCAGAGATAGGGCAGATACGCAGTATTCT. This sequence encodes CTTSRDRADTQYS.

To note about this clonotype: An end of the junction does not agree with germline; a read error may underlie this. This CDR3 is CATSCGGYYGNTF. CDR3 sequence (DNA): TGTGCCACCAGCTGTGGCGGCTACTATGGCAACACCTTC. J is TRBJ1-2 and V is TRBV15; D is undetermined. Germline V gene data show CDR1 as LNHNV and CDR2 as YYDKDF (reference sequence). The CDR3 is 13 amino acids.

In this sample, this clonotype turned up once. The V and J genes are TRBV7-2 and TRBJ2-7, with 8 bases lining up with TRBD2. CDR1 is SGHTA and CDR2 is FQGNSA in the germline V gene. V shed 5 bases, J shed 7 bases, and the junction held 19 bases outside the gene matches. The CDR3 is 17 residues long. Here the CDR3 DNA reads TGTGCCAGCAGCCTAGGGGGGCGGGGCGGGGGGAAGGGAGAGCAGTACTTC. As protein: CASSLGGRGGGKGEQYF. Supplemented by reference TRBV7-2 and TRBJ2-7, the full variable domain reads GAGVSQSPSNKVTEKGKDVELRCDPISGHTALYWYRQSLGQGLEFLIYFQGNSAPDKSGLPSDRFSAERTGGSVSTLTIQRTQQEDSAVYLCASSLGGRGGGKGEQYFGPGTRLTVT.

This clonotype has ten or more counts. A much larger clone lies a single base off, so this may be a read error. The gene calls are TRBV7-2 and TRBJ1-1, with a weak D call TRBD1 (5 bases). Germline lookup yields CDR1 SGHTA and CDR2 FQGNSA. The CDR3 consists of 13 residues. In nucleotides, the CDR3 is TGTGCCAGCGGGGAGGGGCCGAACACTGAAGCTCTCTTT. This codes for CASGEGPNTEALF.

The J gene is TRBJ2-3, the V gene TRBV2; possible D gene TRBD2, 6 bases. This CDR3 region has 13 residues. Trimming pared 6 bases from V and 4 bases from J, leaving 11 bases between. Germline assignment: CDR1 SNHLY and CDR2 FYNNEI. CDR3 amino acids: CASSTAGSDTQYF. The CDR3, as DNA: TGTGCCAGCAGCACGGCGGGGTCAGATACGCAGTATTTT.

This chain uses TRBV7-2 with TRBJ1-5; 8 bases line up with TRBD1. CDR1 SGHTA and CDR2 FQGNSA come from the germline V gene. The V and J ends lost 1 base and 13 bases, in that order; junction bases with no gene match: 15. CDR3 size: 16 residues. Here the CDR3 DNA reads TGTGCCAGCAGCTTAGGGCAGGGGGCTCACACGCAGTATCAGCATTTT. Translated, it gives CASSLGQGAHTQYQHF.

The table lists this clonotype with many counts. This chain joins TRBV14 and TRBJ2-1; no clear D. Germline loops: CDR1 SGHDN, CDR2 FVKESK. The CDR3 has 13 residues. V lost 2 bases and J 6 bases, leaving 8 bases between the germline ends. The CDR3 DNA reads TGTGCCAGCAGCCAATATCCTTTCAATGAGCAGTTCTTC. This codes for CASSQYPFNEQFF.

About this clonotype itself: At one end, the junction sequence differs from germline, possibly due to a read error. The V and J genes are TRBV7-2 and TRBJ1-1; maybe TRBD1 (6 bases). The germline gives CDR1 SGHTA, CDR2 FQGNSA. The CDR3 loop spans 14 amino acids. CDR3 nucleotides: TGCGCCAGCAGCATGACAGGAATGAACACTTACGGTTTCTTT. It is translated as CASSMTGMNTYGFF.

This chain joins TRBV7-8 and TRBJ2-7; D may be TRBD1 (6 bases). CDR3 length equals 13 residues. Trimming left V 5 bases short and J 10 bases short, with 18 bases between. CDR1 and CDR2 from the germline V gene are SGHVS and FQNEAQ. The CDR3 bases are TGTGCCAGCAGCCAAGGACAGTTGAACACTCAGTACTTC. This gives the protein CASSQGQLNTQYF. Based on the CDR3 plus reference TRBV7-8 and TRBJ2-7, the full variable domain is GAGVSQSPRYKVAKRGQDVALRCDPISGHVSLFWYQQALGQGPEFLTYFQNEAQLDKSGLPSDRFFAERPEGSVSTLKIQRTQQEDSAVYLCASSQGQLNTQYFGPGTRLTVT.

This clonotype has more than one count but fewer than ten. The chain is built from TRBV3-1 and TRBJ1-1; 11 bases map to TRBD1. Germline V lookup: CDR1 LGHDT, CDR2 YNNKEL (reference sequence). The CDR3 covers 17 residues. The trim removed 2 bases at V and 1 base at J, leaving 6 bases unmatched. DNA for the CDR3: TGTGCCAGCAGCCAACAACCGGGACAGGGGGGGAACACTGAAGCTTTCTTT. This gives the protein CASSQQPGQGGNTEAFF. Combining the CDR3 with reference TRBV3-1 and TRBJ1-1 gives the whole variable domain DTAVSQTPKYLVTQMGNDKSIKCEQNLGHDTMYWYKQDSKKFLKIMFSYNNKELIINETVPNRFSPKSPDKAHLNLHINSLELGDSAVYFCASSQQPGQGGNTEAFFGQGTRLTVV.

In this sample, this clonotype turned up a few times. The chain recombines TRBV10-3 with TRBJ1-2, with unresolved D. The CDR3 has 15 amino acids. V lost 0 bases, J lost 4 bases, and 12 bases lay in between. From germline, CDR1 is ENHRY and CDR2 SYGVKD. The CDR3 nucleotides read TGTGCCATCAGTGAGTCACCGCCTGGCATCTATGGCTACACCTTC. This codes for CAISESPPGIYGYTF.

This clonotype was seen just once. The rearrangement uses TRBV6-6 and TRBJ2-2, with D perhaps matching TRBD1 or TRBD2 (5 bases each). Trimming removed 8 bases from V and 3 bases from J, with 13 bases in between. This CDR3 spans 14 amino acids. Germline V gene lookup returns CDR1 MNHNY and CDR2 SVGAGI (reference sequence). CDR3 protein: CASGKGRDTGELFF. The CDR3, as DNA: TGTGCCAGCGGCAAGGGACGGGACACCGGGGAGCTGTTTTTT.

This clonotype came up once. This chain joins TRBV7-9 and TRBJ2-5; D may be TRBD1 or TRBD2 (6 bases each). V was shortened by 2 bases and J by 0 bases, with 22 bases between the two germline ends. Per germline, CDR1 SEHNR and CDR2 FQNEAQ (reference sequence). The CDR3 contains 19 residues. The CDR3 reads CASSLYSRGAEEYQETQYF. The CDR3 DNA sequence: TGTGCCAGCAGCTTATATAGTAGGGGGGCGGAAGAGTACCAAGAGACCCAGTACTTC.

Ten or more counts support this clonotype. V gene TRBV4-1 combines with J gene TRBJ2-5; weak D call: TRBD1 (5 bases). V was clipped by 3 bases and J by 2 bases, with 16 bases between them. Germline CDR1 reads MGHRA; CDR2 reads YSYEKL. This CDR3 has 16 residues. The CDR3 region is CASSQTGLAGQETQYF. CDR3 nucleotide sequence: TGCGCCAGCAGCCAGACGGGTCTTGCAGGGCAAGAGACCCAGTACTTC.

This clonotype was seen repeatedly, ten times or more. The rearrangement links TRBV3-1 to TRBJ1-1; possibly TRBD1 for D (6 bases). Germline-derived CDR1 and CDR2 are LGHDT and YNNKEL (reference sequence). The CDR3 is 14 amino acids. Trimming took off 8 bases at V and 9 bases at J, with 22 bases between the two ends. CDR3 region: CASQRGGGGTKAFF. In DNA, the CDR3 is TGTGCCAGCCAAAGGGGGGGAGGAGGAACTAAAGCTTTCTTT.

Regarding this clonotype: A junction boundary mismatches the germline segment, possibly from a read error. The rearrangement joins TRBV2 to TRBJ2-1; D gene unclear. Germline V CDR1 and CDR2: SNHLY, FYNNEI. The CDR3 runs to 16 residues. This chain's CDR3 is CASSLARLGRCNPVLF. CDR3 DNA sequence: TGTGCCAGCAGCTTAGCCCGCCTAGGGCGATGCAACCCAGTACTTTTC.

Regarding this clonotype: At one end the junction does not follow the germline gene, possibly because of a read error. The DNA for the CDR3 is TGTGCCAGCAGAGGGACGGAGAATGCACCCCTCCTCTTT. It specifies CASRGTENAPLLF. V and J are TRBV9 and TRBJ1-6, with D perhaps matching TRBD1 (5 bases). CDR1 and CDR2 from the germline V gene are SGDLS and YYNGEE. The CDR3 loop spans 13 amino acids.

In regard to this clonotype: The CDR3 end shows no conserved phenylalanine or tryptophan, and so a read error is likely. The chain recombines TRBV10-3 with TRBJ2-5; D ambiguous. Germline V lookup: CDR1 ENHRY, CDR2 SYGVKD. The V end was cut by 5 bases, the J end by 10 bases, with 26 bases between. The CDR3 runs to 16 residues. CDR3 protein: CAISSDGKKIQDFQYC. The CDR3 DNA sequence: TGTGCCATCAGTTCCGACGGTAAGAAAATACAAGATTTCCAGTACTGC.

Details on this clonotype: It is likely a read error, because the conserved phenylalanine at the end of the CDR3 is missing. This sequence joins TRBV7-2 and TRBJ2-5; 9 bases agree with TRBD2. The length of the CDR3 is 15 residues. V shed 1 base and J 5 bases; nucleotides not matched to a gene: 5. The V gene's germline CDR1 is SGHTA and CDR2 FQGNSA. The CDR3 loop is CASSLGAGGQETQYG. The DNA of the CDR3 is TGTGCCAGCAGCTTAGGGGCGGGGGGGCAGGAGACCCAGTACGGC.

This clonotype was detected a few times. This sequence joins TRBV10-3 and TRBJ1-2, with a weak D call TRBD1 (6 bases). Germline lookup yields CDR1 ENHRY and CDR2 SYGVKD. This CDR3 is 13 amino acids long. V was trimmed by 5 bases and J by 2 bases, leaving 9 bases between them. The CDR3 DNA reads as TGTGCCATCAGTCAGGACAGAAACTATGGCTACACCTTC. Translating it yields CAISQDRNYGYTF.

The chain has TRBV12-3 or TRBV12-4 and TRBJ1-5, with D possibly being TRBD1 (6 bases). Trimming left V 9 bases short and J 4 bases short, with 19 bases between. The CDR3 sequence is 15 residues long. Here the CDR3 reads CASSIANRDNQPQHF. Written as DNA, the CDR3 is TGTGCCAGTAGTATAGCCAACAGGGATAATCAGCCCCAGCATTTT.

This chain joins TRBV5-1 and TRBJ2-7; TRBD1 matches at 7 bases. This CDR3 comprises 16 residues. Trimming took 0 bases from V and 2 from J; bases not matched to a gene: 8. CDR1 is SGHRS and CDR2 is YFSETQ in the germline V gene. In DNA form, the CDR3 reads TGCGCCAGCAGCTTGGCCCTAACAGGGGTGGCCTACGAGCAGTACTTC. Translating it yields CASSLALTGVAYEQYF.

There are many counts of this clonotype. The chain joins TRBV3-1 to TRBJ2-7; perhaps TRBD1 as D (6 bases). The V gene's germline CDR1 is LGHDT and CDR2 YNNKEL (reference sequence). This CDR3 spans 15 amino acids. Trimming removed 5 bases from V and 0 bases from J, with 14 bases in between. CDR3 residues: CASSYGQLSSYEQYF. CDR3 in DNA: TGTGCCAGCAGCTACGGACAGTTGAGCTCCTACGAGCAGTACTTC.

Concerning this clonotype itself: The conserved phenylalanine or tryptophan is not found at the CDR3 terminus, so this likely reflects a read error. The chain recombines TRBV15 with TRBJ1-6; 7 bases fit TRBD1. The CDR3 sequence is 15 residues long. V dropped 4 bases and J dropped 9; count of bases not matched to a gene: 9. Germline lookup yields CDR1 LNHNV and CDR2 YYDKDF (reference sequence). DNA of the CDR3: TGTGCCACCAGCATGGGGCAGGGGGGTACTTCACCCCTCCACTCT. Amino acid sequence: CATSMGQGGTSPLHS.